This TCR beta chain was captured by sequencing in a study of T cell responses to AZD1222 COVID-19 vaccine (dated by TCRdb to about 2021). With respect to the entire study: A total of about 230 trial participants underwent TCR sequencing, of whom around 200 received two doses of AZD1222 and about 25 received two doses of the MenACWY control vaccine. Trial participants were enrolled into age subgroups of 18-55, 56-69 and 70-plus years, which contained about 150, 28 and 57 TCR-sequenced participants, respectively.

The CDR3 regions of human TCRbeta chains were analyzed by immunosequencing. The original methods were these. TCRs in the repertoires were matched against a reference library of SARS-CoV-2-specific TCRs that had been generated with the MIRA antigen-specificity platform. Breadth was defined as the fraction of unique TCRs that were SARS-CoV-2-associated, and depth was defined as the fraction of total T cells that were SARS-CoV-2-associated. Using the MIRA data, each spike-specific TCR was mapped to the spike region that the TCR reacts to and placed in a CD4 or CD8 class. Log10-transformed breadth and depth values were compared by one-way ANOVA with Sidak's multiple comparisons tests. Not all clones reach the TCRdb copy of this immuneACCESS table, which keeps in-frame sequences only. Checked studies attribute under half of the gap to unresolved V genes and leave the rest unexplained. That table furnishes V, J and clone size, whereas the DNA furnished D and trimming. For this sample the table gives approximately 150,000 clones, of which approximately 87% were detected only once. In total, the top ten clones hold 4% to 5.5% of the sample.

Findings and caveats that apply to the study as a whole: The 56-69-year group was small, and its depth increase did not reach significance, likely because of low power. Conclusions about previously exposed vaccinees are limited because only six or seven AZD1222 recipients were SARS-CoV-2 seropositive at baseline. Participants were mostly white British and included more females than males, and it was suggested by the authors that clonal diversity may have been underestimated. Because no day 14 peak-response samples were available, the repertoires could be characterized only after the peak T cell response. Spike-specific TCR breadth and depth rose significantly after two AZD1222 doses compared with day 0 and with MenACWY recipients. The vaccine-associated CD4 TCRs covered the entire spike protein, and the dominant responses fell in regions 160-218 and 743-854. Nearly half of unique spike-specific TCRs reportedly recognized epitopes outside regions mutated in the B.1.351 and B.1.1.7 variants.

Cut back by 0 bases and 6 bases, the V and J ends lie 23 bases apart. The CDR3 runs 17 residues from the cysteine to the phenylalanine. Just CDR3 DNA is preserved here, 51 bases in frame from base 1. The germline V gene (reference sequence) gives CDR1 as GTSNPN and CDR2 as SVGIG. On this clone: Its antigen remains undetermined. Nothing much larger sits one base from this clone, and base qualities are not available.

Read against the paper, the sample's time point label means: about 28 days (+/-7) after the second vaccine dose. AZD1222 recipients whose second dose came at about 4 weeks and those whose second dose came at about 12 weeks were combined into one group, since spike-specific TCR depth and breadth did not differ between the two schedules. Vaccinee samples were obtained from the UK trials COV001 and COV002, which included a single-blind randomized controlled phase 2/3 trial of AZD1222 (ChAdOx1 nCoV-19) in healthy adults. Trial participant PBMC samples were collected at day 0 and day 28 after the second dose for TCRbeta chain sequencing.

The sample here was peripheral blood, taken 28 days after the second AZD1222 dose. The origin of this receptor is an adult who received the AZD1222 COVID-19 vaccine. The V gene is TRBV30 and the J gene is TRBJ1-1; the D segment could be TRBD1, given 5 matching bases. CDR3 reads: CAWSVGRGRPGGAEAFF. The nucleotides are TGTGCCTGGAGTGTGGGAAGGGGCCGTCCGGGAGGAGCTGAAGCTTTCTTT.